The source of this TCR beta chain is a study of siplizumab effects on memory and regulatory T cells. Study results and caveats: Proliferating siplizumab-culture Tregs lacked confirmation of suppressive function. Mappable alloreactive CD4+ clones averaged around 69% Treg-derived with siplizumab versus roughly 25% in controls. In the presence of siplizumab, alloreactive sequences traceable to unstimulated CD4+ memory cells were significantly reduced.

CDR3 length equals 14 residues. With 7 bases clipped from V and 5 bases from J, the junction kept 2 bases outside the gene matches. CDR1 SGHNT and CDR2 YYREEE come from the germline V gene (reference sequence). Per-sample assaying covered 95,000 to 100,000 TCR templates. Profiling relied on immunoSEQ multiplex PCR, and the TCRdb table lists in-frame clones only, not all of them. Of over 70,000 clones in the sample, about 90% were seen once. A note on this clone: Antigen: not known.

The TCR comes from a human donor in good health. The chain uses TRBV5-4 and TRBJ2-2, with 13 bases lining up with TRBD2. Source material: CD4+ T cells sorted from blood. The CDR3: CASGLAGETGELFF. In nucleotides, the CDR3 is TGTGCCAGCGGACTAGCGGGAGAGACCGGGGAGCTGTTTTTT.